The rows below give T cell receptor beta chains drawn from one sample of a study of Ad26.COV2.S vaccination and SARS-CoV-2 variants. Assay: immunoSEQ multiplex PCR; the TCRdb copy retains only in-frame clones and omits some. The sample records about 420,000 clones, over 75% being singletons. The sample consisted of peripheral blood, taken in a trial of Ad26.COV2.S vaccine versus placebo. The source of these receptors is a person aged 18 to 59 who received the Ad26.COV2.S COVID-19 vaccine or a placebo. Each CDR3 is given with its conserved first and last residue. D genes are given only for firm matches. Clone size is not always given. Where it is, it says once, few, many or a class for expanded clones.

D gene,J gene,V gene,clone size,CDR3 DNA,CDR3 protein
NA,TRBJ2-5,TRBV5-1,NA,TGCGCCAGCAGCTTGGTTCAGGGGATGGGTGAGACCCAGTACTTC,CASSLVQGMGETQYF
NA,TRBJ1-5,TRBV29-1,NA,TGCAGCGTTGCAAACGCAGATCAGCCCCAGCATTTT,CSVANADQPQHF
NA,TRBJ1-2,TRBV28,NA,TGTGCCAGCAGTTTAGATCAGAAGGGCTACACCTTC,CASSLDQKGYTF
NA,TRBJ2-5,TRBV28,NA,TGTGCCAGCAGTTTGGGCAGGAGGTTAGAGACCCAGTACTTC,CASSLGRRLETQYF
NA,TRBJ2-5,TRBV7-8,NA,TGTGCCAGCAGCTTAGTGTTTGGACGGGCAGGGAGAGGTCAAGAGACCCAGTACTTC,CASSLVFGRAGRGQETQYF
NA,TRBJ1-5,TRBV28,NA,TGTGCCAGCAGCCCCTTGGGGGCGGTCAATCAGCCCCAGCATTTT,CASSPLGAVNQPQHF
NA,TRBJ1-6,TRBV6-1,NA,TGTGCCAGCAGTGAAGTTGGACCCCTCCACTTT,CASSEVGPLHF
TRBD2,TRBJ2-5,TRBV3-1/TRBV3-2,NA,TGTGCCAGCAGCCTCACCCTAACTAGCGGGGGGGAGACCCAGTACTTC,CASSLTLTSGGETQYF
TRBD1,TRBJ2-1,TRBV10-3,once,TGTGCCGTAGGGACAGGGAAAGACAATGAGCAGTTCTTC,CAVGTGKDNEQFF
TRBD1,TRBJ1-5,TRBV6-6,NA,TGTGCCAGCAGTTATCCAACAGGGGTGGTAGGTCAGCCCCAGCATTTT,CASSYPTGVVGQPQHF
NA,TRBJ2-4,TRBV3-1/TRBV3-2,NA,TGTGCCAGCAGCCAAGAGAAGCGAGCCAAAAACATTCAGTACTTC,CASSQEKRAKNIQYF
NA,TRBJ2-3,TRBV6-5,NA,TGTGCCAGCAGTTACGAACAGAGCACAGATACGCAGTATTTT,CASSYEQSTDTQYF
TRBD1,TRBJ1-2,TRBV2,NA,TGTGCCAGCATTGGGGGACAGGGGGATAAAGGCTACACCTTC,CASIGGQGDKGYTF
NA,TRBJ2-2,TRBV7-6,NA,TGTGCCAGCAGCTTAATGGCAGGGGAGGACACCGGGGAGCTGTTTTTT,CASSLMAGEDTGELFF
NA,TRBJ1-6,TRBV10-1,NA,TGCGCCAGCAGGACCAGGGACCTAAAAGCCCAAGATACCAATTCACCCCTCCACTTT,CASRTRDLKAQDTNSPLHF
NA,TRBJ2-1,TRBV5-8,NA,TGTGCCAGCAGCCGACGGGGTGAGCAGTTCTTC,CASSRRGEQFF
TRBD2,TRBJ2-1,TRBV28,NA,TGTGCCAGCAGGACGAGCGGGGGGGCTCACTATGAGCAGTTCTTC,CASRTSGGAHYEQFF
NA,TRBJ2-7,TRBV19,NA,TGTGCCAGTAGTATGGTTCCAGGGCTCAACTACGAGCAGTACTTC,CASSMVPGLNYEQYF
TRBD2,TRBJ2-1,TRBV7-2,NA,TGTGCCAGCAGCTGGACTAGCGGGGGGACAAATGAGCAGTTCTTC,CASSWTSGGTNEQFF
NA,TRBJ2-7,TRBV6-6,NA,TGTGCCAGCAGTTACTCGCCTGGCACCTACGAGCAGTACTTC,CASSYSPGTYEQYF
NA,TRBJ1-5,TRBV6-2/TRBV6-3,once,TGTGCCAGCAGTACCTTCCGGGCCACCGGCTATCTGGATCGGCCCCAGCATTTT,CASSTFRATGYLDRPQHF
NA,TRBJ1-5,TRBV7-8,NA,TGTGCCAGCAGCTTAGGCCGAATATATAGCAATCAGCCCCAGCATTTT,CASSLGRIYSNQPQHF
NA,TRBJ2-2,TRBV7-3,NA,TGTGCCAGCAGCTTTAGACCCGGGCGGGACACCGGGGAGCTGTTTTTT,CASSFRPGRDTGELFF
NA,TRBJ1-3,TRBV28,NA,TGTGCCAGCAGTCCGACGTGGGGGCTAAGAGGAAACACCATATATTTT,CASSPTWGLRGNTIYF
NA,TRBJ2-7,TRBV6-2/TRBV6-3,NA,TGTGCCAGCAGTTACCTGGACAGCACCTACGAGCAGTACTTC,CASSYLDSTYEQYF
NA,TRBJ2-2,TRBV11-2,NA,TGTGCCAGCAGCCGATACAGGGGAGGGTTCGCCGGGGAGCTGTTTTTT,CASSRYRGGFAGELFF
NA,TRBJ2-7,TRBV11-2,NA,TGTGCCAGCACCCGATCCCGGTCGCCCCTCGTTAGGGAGCAGTACTTC,CASTRSRSPLVREQYF
NA,TRBJ2-2,TRBV6-5,NA,TGTGCCAGCCAGGGGCGCGACACCGGGGAGCTGTTTTTT,CASQGRDTGELFF
TRBD2,TRBJ2-2,TRBV7-3,once,TGTGCCAGCAGCCCCCGACTAGCGGGGGGAGTCGGGGAGCTGTTTTTT,CASSPRLAGGVGELFF
NA,TRBJ2-5,TRBV6-5,NA,TGTGCCAGCACTAACTCCATGGGGGAGACCCAGTACTTC,CASTNSMGETQYF
TRBD1,TRBJ1-4,TRBV12-3/TRBV12-4,once,TGTGCCACACAGGGGCGCGAGGGTGAAAAACTGTTTTTT,CATQGREGEKLFF
NA,TRBJ2-2,TRBV24-1,NA,TGTGCCACCAGTTTTCTTTCCACCGGGGAGCTGTTTTTT,CATSFLSTGELFF
NA,TRBJ1-2,TRBV20-1,NA,TGCAGTGCTTTTCCTCCAGGGGGCTACACCTTC,CSAFPPGGYTF
NA,TRBJ1-1,TRBV4-1,NA,TGCGCCAGCAGCCAAAGGGCAGCCCTGAACACTGAAGCTTTCTTT,CASSQRAALNTEAFF
TRBD1,TRBJ1-2,TRBV9,NA,TGTGCCAGCAGCCCTGACAGGGGCTATGGCTACACCTTC,CASSPDRGYGYTF
TRBD1,TRBJ2-2,TRBV2,NA,TGTGCCAGCAGCGGGACAGTAAACACCGGGGAGCTGTTTTTT,CASSGTVNTGELFF
TRBD1,TRBJ1-1,TRBV6-2/TRBV6-3,few,TGTGCCAGCAGTTTGAAGGGGGCGTATAAAACCTCTGAAGCTTTCTTT,CASSLKGAYKTSEAFF
NA,TRBJ1-4,TRBV7-6,NA,TGTGCCAGCAGCTTATTGGGGTATCAGGCAAAACTGTTTTTT,CASSLLGYQAKLFF
NA,TRBJ1-4,TRBV11-2,NA,TGTGCCAGCAGCCTACGGGGGACTCGGGAGGAAAAACTGTTTTTT,CASSLRGTREEKLFF
NA,TRBJ1-3,TRBV9,NA,TGTGCCAGCAGCACCCAGACCAAGGGAGGAAACACCATATATTTT,CASSTQTKGGNTIYF
TRBD2,TRBJ2-5,TRBV7-9,once,TGTGCCAGCAGCCGGAGTAGCGGGGCTCAAGAGACCCAGTACTTC,CASSRSSGAQETQYF
NA,TRBJ1-2,TRBV4-1,NA,TGCGCCAGCAGCCAAGAGGCAAAGGGTATATTCGACAGAACTAACTATGGCTACACCTTC,CASSQEAKGIFDRTNYGYTF
NA,TRBJ2-2,TRBV2,once,TGTGCCAGCAAGCCGACAGGCGTCGGGGAGCTGTTTTTT,CASKPTGVGELFF
TRBD1,TRBJ1-2,TRBV6-1,NA,TGTGCCAGCAGTGAAGCGGACAGGGTTTATGGCTACACCTTC,CASSEADRVYGYTF
NA,TRBJ2-1,TRBV7-2,NA,TGTGCCAGCAGCGGAGGCGGCAGATCCTACAATGAGCAGTTCTTC,CASSGGGRSYNEQFF
TRBD1,TRBJ2-5,TRBV19,NA,TGTGCCAGTAGTTGGGACAGCTCGGGGACCCAGTACTTC,CASSWDSSGTQYF
NA,TRBJ1-1,TRBV19,NA,TGTGCCAGTAGTATTGGCAGGGGCACTGAAGCTTTCTTT,CASSIGRGTEAFF
NA,TRBJ1-4,TRBV4-1,NA,TGCGCCAGCAGCCAAGATCAGGGAACGAGTGAAAAACTGTTTTTT,CASSQDQGTSEKLFF
NA,TRBJ1-1,TRBV7-9,NA,TGTGCCAGCAGCTTAAGGGGAAGGGGGGCGATGAACACTGAAGCTTTCTTT,CASSLRGRGAMNTEAFF
NA,TRBJ2-6,TRBV15,few,TGTGCCACCAGCAGAGATCGCGGGTCTGGGGCCAACGTCCTGACTTTC,CATSRDRGSGANVLTF
TRBD2,TRBJ2-5,TRBV19,few,TGTGCCAGTAGTCCGGCTAGCGGGGGGGCCGGAGAGACCCAGTACTTC,CASSPASGGAGETQYF
NA,TRBJ1-1,TRBV6-6,NA,TGTGCCAGCGGGGGGGCTGTCACTGAAGCTTTCTTT,CASGGAVTEAFF
NA,TRBJ2-1,TRBV6-1,few,TGTGCCAGCAGTGATCGAGCTGGGGGCAATAAGAATGAGCAGTTCTTC,CASSDRAGGNKNEQFF